The 9 T cell receptor beta chains presented below share a single source sample, sequenced in a study of prognosis after radiotherapy for stage I lung cancer. Template was genomic DNA; TCR beta CDR3 amplified in two multiplex PCR rounds. The authors ran first-round PCR with primers specific to each TRBV and TRBJ gene. In TCRdb, the multiplex PCR reads were re-called with MiXCR into one record per CDR3 protein. The sample comprises roughly 11,000 distinct CDR3 sequences, around a third of which are singletons, and around 53% rests with the top ten. This specimen consisted of PBMCs, obtained before or after stereotactic body radiation therapy (not recorded which). These TCRs come from a donor aged 50 or older with non-small cell lung cancer.

This clonotype was counted at least ten times. The V call is TRBV29-1, the J call TRBJ1-2; D not certain. CDR1 is SQVTM and CDR2 is ANQGSEA in the germline V gene. V shed 3 bases and J shed 5 bases, with 13 bases lying between them. The CDR3 sequence is 13 residues long. As DNA, the CDR3 is TGCAGCGTTGATTCGGGCGTGGGTTATGGCTACACCTTC. Translation gives CSVDSGVGYGYTF.

This clonotype was counted ten times or more. This chain joins TRBV7-9 and TRBJ1-1; D is ambiguous. The CDR3 totals 14 residues. CDR1 SEHNR and CDR2 FQNEAQ come from the germline V gene (reference sequence). Trimming pared 3 bases from V and 2 bases from J, leaving 10 bases between. CDR3: CASSLVQGNTEAFF. CDR3 nucleotides: TGTGCCAGCAGCTTGGTCCAAGGCAACACTGAAGCTTTCTTT.

This chain connects TRBV7-6 to TRBJ2-7; no definite D call. Trimming pared 0 bases from V and 2 bases from J, leaving 14 bases between. The germline CDR1 and CDR2 sequences are SGHVS and FNYEAQ. The CDR3 totals 16 residues. The CDR3 nucleotides read TGTGCCAGCAGCTTAGCACCTACGACGGCGACCTACGAGCAGTACTTC. Translating it yields CASSLAPTTATYEQYF.

This clonotype was found many times. The chain recombines TRBV6-1 with TRBJ2-7; 8 bases are a match to TRBD1. This CDR3 region has 14 residues. V lost 8 bases and J lost 4; bases outside the gene matches: 10. Germline CDR1 MNHNS, CDR2 SASEGT. The CDR3 here is CASWGRGQEYEQYF. In DNA form, the CDR3 reads TGTGCCAGCTGGGGCAGGGGGCAAGAGTACGAGCAGTACTTC.

This clonotype has just one count. This chain links TRBV7-2 with TRBJ1-1, with 10 bases matching TRBD1. The V gene end was trimmed by 2 bases and the J gene end by 5 bases; junction bases not matched to a gene: 5. CDR1 is SGHTA, CDR2 FQGNSA, per germline. The length of the CDR3 is 15 residues. The CDR3 loop is CASSLRDRGGTEAFF. The CDR3 nucleotides read TGTGCCAGCAGCTTAAGGGACAGGGGAGGTACTGAAGCTTTCTTT.

In this sample, this clonotype turned up many times. The CDR3 spells CATSAGFQGEAFF. The CDR3 coding sequence is TGTGCCACCAGTGCGGGGTTCCAGGGTGAAGCTTTCTTT. The chain links TRBV24-1 to TRBJ1-1; D perhaps matches TRBD1 (5 bases). The germline V gene has CDR1 KGHDR and CDR2 SFDVKD. The CDR3 spans 13 residues. V was shortened by 5 bases and J by 7 bases, with 13 bases between the two germline ends.

For this clonotype: Given a far larger clone just one base away, this is likely a sequencing read error. The chain couples TRBV6-2 or TRBV6-3 to TRBJ1-4; TRBD1 is a possible D gene (5 bases). This CDR3 is 14 amino acids long. The V gene's germline CDR1 is MNHEY and CDR2 SVGEGT. The V end lost 5 bases, the J end lost 5 bases, and 12 bases lay between the germline ends. The CDR3 DNA reads TGTGCCAGCAGTGAAAGGTGGGGGAATGAAAAACTGTTTTTT. It is translated as CASSERWGNEKLFF.

On this clonotype itself: It may be a read error: a sequence one base away is much more abundant. The chain recombines TRBV28 with TRBJ2-3; 7 bases fit TRBD2. The CDR3 loop spans 15 amino acids. CDR1 and CDR2 (germline): MDHEN, SYDVKM. V lost 5 bases, J lost 4 bases, and 9 bases stayed unmatched. The CDR3: CASSELAGSADTQYF. The CDR3 DNA reads as TGTGCCAGCAGTGAATTAGCGGGTAGCGCAGATACGCAGTATTTT.

Worth noting for this clonotype: This may be a read error: a much more frequent sequence differs by one nucleotide. The CDR3 nucleotides read TGTGCCAGCAGCTTATGGGGGTACACTGAAGCTTTCTTT. Its protein is CASSLWGYTEAFF. This chain connects TRBV7-9 to TRBJ1-1, with a tentative D call TRBD1 (5 bases). There are 13 residues in the CDR3. The ends were cut back, 2 bases at V and 3 bases at J, with 7 bases in the middle. Germline V CDR1 and CDR2: SEHNR, FQNEAQ (reference sequence).